This is a list of T cell receptor beta chains from one sample in a study of blood T cell repertoires in COVID-19. Profiling relied on immunoSEQ multiplex PCR, and the TCRdb table lists in-frame clones only, not all of them. Here the sample spans around 180,000 clones, more than 75% being singletons. Sample: peripheral blood. The receptors shown here come from a person aged 65-85 years with COVID-19, enrolled during active disease. The CDR3 runs from the conserved cysteine through the conserved F or W. The D gene is left open where the match is weak. Clone size appears in some rows only: once, few, many, or a class for an expanded clone.

D gene,clone size,J gene,V gene,CDR3 protein,CDR3 DNA
TRBD1,-,TRBJ1-1,TRBV7-3,CASSSKEGQHMNTEAFF,TGTGCCAGCAGCTCTAAGGAGGGACAGCATATGAACACTGAAGCTTTCTTT
TRBD1,-,TRBJ1-2,TRBV28,CASSGDRAYGYTF,TGTGCCAGCAGTGGGGACAGGGCTTATGGCTACACCTTC
-,-,TRBJ1-5,TRBV6-4,CASSDPRNRGNQPQHF,TGTGCCAGCAGTGACCCGAGGAACAGGGGCAATCAGCCCCAGCATTTT
TRBD1,-,TRBJ2-1,TRBV6-5,CASSYSQGEQFF,TGTGCCAGCAGTTACTCACAGGGGGAGCAGTTCTTC
TRBD1,-,TRBJ2-7,TRBV28,CASSLRGTGVEQYF,TGTGCCAGCAGTTTGAGGGGTACAGGGGTTGAGCAGTACTTC
TRBD1,-,TRBJ1-5,TRBV7-2,CASSLTGTGNQPQHF,TGTGCCAGCAGTTTGACCGGGACAGGCAATCAGCCCCAGCATTTT
TRBD2,-,TRBJ2-3,TRBV12-3/TRBV12-4,CASSLLGGGSQYF,TGTGCCAGCAGTTTATTGGGGGGAGGGTCGCAGTATTTT
-,-,TRBJ1-4,TRBV29-1,CSVVENEKLFF,TGCAGCGTTGTTGAGAATGAAAAACTGTTTTTT
-,-,TRBJ1-5,TRBV6-2/TRBV6-3,CASSPRDQPQHF,TGTGCCAGCAGCCCCAGGGATCAGCCCCAGCATTTT
TRBD1,-,TRBJ1-5,TRBV19,CASSPTTTGGHQPQHF,TGTGCCAGTAGTCCCACTACGACAGGGGGCCATCAGCCCCAGCATTTT
TRBD2,-,TRBJ2-2,TRBV6-2/TRBV6-3,CASSPLAGGPGELFF,TGTGCCAGCAGCCCCCTAGCGGGGGGGCCCGGGGAGCTGTTTTTT
-,-,TRBJ1-2,TRBV14,CASSQDRGGSYGYTF,TGTGCCAGCAGCCAAGATCGGGGGGGTTCATATGGCTACACCTTC
-,-,TRBJ2-7,TRBV11-3,CASSFRGYEQYF,TGTGCCAGCAGCTTTAGAGGCTACGAGCAGTACTTC
-,few,TRBJ2-7,TRBV4-1,CASSQDLAGRYEQYF,TGCGCCAGCAGCCAAGATCTGGCAGGGCGATACGAGCAGTACTTC
-,-,TRBJ2-7,TRBV2,CASSTDPNRFEQYF,TGTGCCAGCAGTACCGACCCCAACAGGTTCGAGCAGTACTTC
-,-,TRBJ1-2,TRBV7-9,CASSLVGERKGYTF,TGTGCCAGCAGCTTAGTCGGGGAGAGGAAAGGCTACACCTTC
TRBD1,-,TRBJ1-3,TRBV7-8,CASSLGYTGQASSGNTIYF,TGTGCCAGCAGCTTAGGTTATACCGGACAGGCGAGCTCTGGAAACACCATATATTTT
TRBD1,-,TRBJ2-1,TRBV5-6,CASSPGTGSANEQFF,TGTGCCAGCAGTCCTGGGACAGGGTCCGCCAATGAGCAGTTCTTC
TRBD1,-,TRBJ2-3,TRBV7-3,CASSPTGWGDTQYF,TGTGCCAGCAGTCCGACAGGGTGGGGAGATACGCAGTATTTT
TRBD1,-,TRBJ2-3,TRBV28,CASQDRGITDTQYF,TGTGCCTCCCAAGACAGGGGGATCACAGATACGCAGTATTTT
-,-,TRBJ1-1,TRBV11-3,CASGLNTNTEAFF,TGTGCCAGCGGTCTGAACACGAACACTGAAGCTTTCTTT
TRBD2,-,TRBJ2-3,TRBV10-3,CAIRDSGGATDTQYF,TGTGCCATCAGGGATAGCGGGGGGGCCACAGATACGCAGTATTTT
-,-,TRBJ1-2,TRBV7-2,CASSGLQYGYTF,TGTGCCAGCAGCGGGCTACAGTATGGCTACACCTTC
TRBD2,-,TRBJ2-7,TRBV6-5,CASSSPSLAGNEQYF,TGTGCCAGCAGTTCGCCTTCACTAGCGGGTAATGAGCAGTACTTC
-,-,TRBJ1-6,TRBV4-3,CASSPAASDSPLHF,TGCGCCAGCAGCCCCGCCGCGAGTGATTCACCCCTCCACTTT
TRBD2,-,TRBJ2-5,TRBV7-2,CASIRTSGEETQYF,TGTGCCAGCATCAGGACTAGCGGGGAAGAGACCCAGTACTTC
TRBD1,-,TRBJ1-1,TRBV18,CASGQQGGGTEAFF,TGTGCCAGCGGACAACAGGGGGGAGGCACTGAAGCTTTCTTT
-,few,TRBJ2-2,TRBV4-1,CASSPREFTGELFF,TGCGCCAGCAGCCCACGGGAGTTCACCGGGGAGCTGTTTTTT
TRBD1,-,TRBJ2-1,TRBV6-4,CASSPQRGLGEQFF,TGTGCCAGCAGTCCTCAAAGGGGGCTTGGTGAGCAGTTCTTC
TRBD2,-,TRBJ2-3,TRBV12-3/TRBV12-4,CASSRPRGVQYF,TGTGCCAGCAGTCGGCCACGGGGGGTGCAGTATTTT
-,-,TRBJ1-2,TRBV28,CASSLGRVGYGYTF,TGTGCCAGCAGCCTGGGTCGGGTGGGCTATGGCTACACCTTC
TRBD1,once,TRBJ1-3,TRBV4-1,CASSPGGGNSGNTIYF,TGCGCCAGCAGCCCAGGAGGGGGCAACTCTGGAAACACCATATATTTT
-,-,TRBJ2-1,TRBV5-1,CASSLASRSYNEQFF,TGCGCCAGCAGCTTGGCTAGCCGCTCCTACAATGAGCAGTTCTTC
TRBD1,few,TRBJ2-1,TRBV6-1,CASSGTGGRSYNEQFF,TGTGCCAGCAGTGGGACAGGGGGCAGGTCCTACAATGAGCAGTTCTTC
-,few,TRBJ2-1,TRBV4-1,CASSLGLTSYNEQFF,TGCGCCAGCAGCCTGGGACTGACCTCCTACAATGAGCAGTTCTTC
-,-,TRBJ1-1,TRBV7-2,CASSSPRVNTEAFF,TGTGCCAGCAGCTCCCCACGGGTTAACACTGAAGCTTTCTTT
-,-,TRBJ1-5,TRBV6-4,CASRRYADQPQHF,TGTGCCAGCAGGAGGTATGCGGATCAGCCCCAGCATTTT
-,-,TRBJ1-1,TRBV19,CASSHRNRAAAFF,TGTGCCAGTAGTCACCGGAACAGGGCCGCCGCTTTCTTT
-,-,TRBJ2-7,TRBV7-2,CASTPTSFYEQYF,TGTGCCAGCACCCCCACTAGTTTCTACGAGCAGTACTTC
-,-,TRBJ1-1,TRBV6-6,CASTYVDTEAFF,TGTGCCAGCACCTATGTGGACACTGAAGCTTTCTTT
TRBD2,-,TRBJ2-1,TRBV19,CASSIGGRGNNEQFF,TGTGCCAGTAGTATAGGCGGGAGAGGGAACAATGAGCAGTTCTTC
-,-,TRBJ2-4,TRBV2,CASHWTLAKNIQYF,TGTGCCAGCCATTGGACACTAGCCAAAAACATTCAGTACTTC
-,once,TRBJ1-2,TRBV19,CASTDRPPNYGYTF,TGTGCCAGCACTGACAGACCGCCTAACTATGGCTACACCTTC
TRBD1,-,TRBJ1-2,TRBV9,CASTLRPGGTGYTF,TGTGCCAGCACCTTGAGGCCAGGGGGTACGGGCTACACCTTC
TRBD1,-,TRBJ1-2,TRBV6-1,CASSDLGQGTF,TGTGCCAGCAGTGATCTGGGACAGGGGACCTTC
-,-,TRBJ2-1,TRBV6-1,CASSEGGSHEQFF,TGTGCCAGCAGTGAAGGGGGCTCCCATGAGCAGTTCTTC
TRBD2,-,TRBJ2-7,TRBV28,CASSRLAGSYEQYF,TGTGCCAGCAGTCGTCTAGCGGGGTCCTACGAGCAGTACTTC
TRBD1,-,TRBJ1-2,TRBV29-1,CSTRTGGNYGYTF,TGCAGCACTCGAACAGGGGGCAACTATGGCTACACCTTC
-,-,TRBJ1-2,TRBV10-3,CAISESSPGHNYGYTF,TGTGCCATCAGTGAGTCGAGCCCAGGGCATAACTATGGCTACACCTTC
-,-,TRBJ1-2,TRBV5-1,CASSLVGTNYGYTF,TGCGCCAGCAGCTTGGTGGGGACAAATTATGGCTACACCTTC
-,-,TRBJ1-2,TRBV5-1,CASSLLQAAGNGYTF,TGCGCCAGCAGCTTGCTTCAGGCGGCCGGGAATGGCTACACCTTC
-,-,TRBJ1-6,TRBV19,CASSRVGSPLHF,TGTGCCAGTAGTCGGGTCGGCTCACCCCTCCACTTT
TRBD1,-,TRBJ1-2,TRBV13,CASSLGQGGSYGYTF,TGTGCCAGCAGCTTAGGGCAGGGGGGAAGCTATGGCTACACCTTC
TRBD1,-,TRBJ1-3,TRBV28,CASSPPSRGLISSGNTIYF,TGTGCCAGCAGTCCCCCCTCCAGGGGGCTGATAAGCTCTGGAAACACCATATATTTT
TRBD2,-,TRBJ2-1,TRBV11-2,CASSSTLGGGIYNEQFF,TGTGCCAGCAGCTCCACGCTCGGCGGGGGGATCTACAATGAGCAGTTCTTC
-,-,TRBJ2-1,TRBV5-4,CASSFGNEQFF,TGTGCCAGCAGCTTCGGCAATGAGCAGTTCTTC
-,-,TRBJ1-2,TRBV28,CASSLFDKINYGYTF,TGTGCCAGCAGCCTTTTTGACAAGATAAACTATGGCTACACCTTC
TRBD1,-,TRBJ2-1,TRBV10-3,CAISYTGVAEQFF,TGTGCCATCAGTTATACAGGGGTAGCTGAGCAGTTCTTC
-,-,TRBJ1-1,TRBV5-5,CASSLTQGQAFF,TGTGCCAGCAGCTTGACACAGGGACAAGCTTTCTTT